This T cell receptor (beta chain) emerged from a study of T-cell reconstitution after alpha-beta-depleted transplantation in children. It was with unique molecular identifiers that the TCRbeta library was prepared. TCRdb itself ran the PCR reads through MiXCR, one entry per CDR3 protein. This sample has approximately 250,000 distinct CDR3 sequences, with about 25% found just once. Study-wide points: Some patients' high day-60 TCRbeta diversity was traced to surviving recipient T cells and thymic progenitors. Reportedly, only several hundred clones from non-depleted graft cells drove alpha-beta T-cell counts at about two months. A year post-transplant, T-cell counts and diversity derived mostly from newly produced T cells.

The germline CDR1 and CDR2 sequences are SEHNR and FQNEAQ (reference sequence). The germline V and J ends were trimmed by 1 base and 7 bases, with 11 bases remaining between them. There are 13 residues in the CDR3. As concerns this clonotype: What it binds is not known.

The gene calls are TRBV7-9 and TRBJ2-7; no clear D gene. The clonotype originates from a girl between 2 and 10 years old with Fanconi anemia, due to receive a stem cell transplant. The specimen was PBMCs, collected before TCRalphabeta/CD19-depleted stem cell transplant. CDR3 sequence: CASSLGGIEEQYF. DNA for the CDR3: TGTGCCAGCAGCTTAGGTGGGATTGAGGAGCAGTACTTC.